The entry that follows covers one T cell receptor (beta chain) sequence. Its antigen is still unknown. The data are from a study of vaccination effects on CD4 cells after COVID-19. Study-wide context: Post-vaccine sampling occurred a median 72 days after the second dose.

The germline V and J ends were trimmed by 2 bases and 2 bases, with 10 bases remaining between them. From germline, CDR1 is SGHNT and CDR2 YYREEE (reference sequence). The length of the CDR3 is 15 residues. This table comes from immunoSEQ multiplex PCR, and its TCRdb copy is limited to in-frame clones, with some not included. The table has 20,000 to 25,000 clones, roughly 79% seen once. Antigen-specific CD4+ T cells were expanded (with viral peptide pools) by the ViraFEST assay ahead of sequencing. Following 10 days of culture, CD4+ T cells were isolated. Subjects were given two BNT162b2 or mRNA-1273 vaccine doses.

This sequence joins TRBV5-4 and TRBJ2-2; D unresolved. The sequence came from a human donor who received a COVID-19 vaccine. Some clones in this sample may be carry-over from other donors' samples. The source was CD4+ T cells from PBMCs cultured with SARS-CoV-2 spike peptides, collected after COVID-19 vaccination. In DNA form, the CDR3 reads TGTGCCAGCAGCTTCTATGGGGTCAACACCGGGGAGCTGTTTTTT. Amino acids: CASSFYGVNTGELFF. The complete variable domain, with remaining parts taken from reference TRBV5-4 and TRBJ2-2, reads ETGVTQSPTHLIKTRGQQVTLRCSSQSGHNTVSWYQQALGQGPQFIFQYYREEENGRGNFPPRFSGLQFPNYSSELNVNALELDDSALYLCASSFYGVNTGELFFGEGSRLTVL.